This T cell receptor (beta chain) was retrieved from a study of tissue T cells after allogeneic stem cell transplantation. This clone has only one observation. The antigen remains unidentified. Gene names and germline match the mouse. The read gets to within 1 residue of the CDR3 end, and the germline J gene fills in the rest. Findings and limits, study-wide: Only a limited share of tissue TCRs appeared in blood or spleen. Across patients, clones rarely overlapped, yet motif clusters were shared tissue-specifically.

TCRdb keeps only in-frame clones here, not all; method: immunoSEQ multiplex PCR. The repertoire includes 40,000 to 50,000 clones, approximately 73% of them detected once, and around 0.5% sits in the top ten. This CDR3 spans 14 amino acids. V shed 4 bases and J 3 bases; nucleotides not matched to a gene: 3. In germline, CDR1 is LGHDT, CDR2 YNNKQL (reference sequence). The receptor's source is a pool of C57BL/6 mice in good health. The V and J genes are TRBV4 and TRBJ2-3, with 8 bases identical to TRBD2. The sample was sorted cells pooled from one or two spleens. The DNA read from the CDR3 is TGTGCCAGCAGCTCGGACTGGGCGGCAGAAACGCTGTAT. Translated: CASSSDWAAETLY. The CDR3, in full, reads CASSSDWAAETLYF.